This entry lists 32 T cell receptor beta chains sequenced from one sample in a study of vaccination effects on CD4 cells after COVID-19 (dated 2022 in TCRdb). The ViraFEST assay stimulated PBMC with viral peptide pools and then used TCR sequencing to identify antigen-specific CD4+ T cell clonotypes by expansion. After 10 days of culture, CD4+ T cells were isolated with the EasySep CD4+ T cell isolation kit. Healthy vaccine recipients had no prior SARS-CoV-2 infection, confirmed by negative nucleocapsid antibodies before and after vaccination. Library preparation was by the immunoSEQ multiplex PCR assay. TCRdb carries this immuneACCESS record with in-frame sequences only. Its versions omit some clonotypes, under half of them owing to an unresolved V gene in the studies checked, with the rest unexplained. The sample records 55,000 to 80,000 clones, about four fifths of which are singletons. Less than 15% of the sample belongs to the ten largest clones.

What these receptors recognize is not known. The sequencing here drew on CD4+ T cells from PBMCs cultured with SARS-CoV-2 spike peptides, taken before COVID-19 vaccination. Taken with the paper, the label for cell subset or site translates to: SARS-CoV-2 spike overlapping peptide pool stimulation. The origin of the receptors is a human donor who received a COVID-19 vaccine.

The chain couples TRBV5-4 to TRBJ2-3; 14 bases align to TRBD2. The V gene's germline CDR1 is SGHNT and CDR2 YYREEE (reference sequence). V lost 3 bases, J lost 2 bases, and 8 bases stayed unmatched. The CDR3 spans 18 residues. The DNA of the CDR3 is TGTGCCAGCAGCTCCAGGACTAGCGGGGGGACAATCACAGATACGCAGTATTTT. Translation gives CASSSRTSGGTITDTQYF.

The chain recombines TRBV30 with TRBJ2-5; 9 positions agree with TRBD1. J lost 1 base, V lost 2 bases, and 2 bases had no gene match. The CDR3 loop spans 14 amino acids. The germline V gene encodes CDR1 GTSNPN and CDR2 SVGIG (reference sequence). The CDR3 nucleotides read TGTGCCTGGAGTATGACAGGGGGCCAAGAGACCCAGTACTTC. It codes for CAWSMTGGQETQYF.

The CDR3 reads CASSDPGQGLYGYTF. The CDR3 DNA sequence: TGTGCCAGCAGTGATCCAGGACAGGGGCTCTATGGCTACACCTTC. The rearrangement links TRBV25-1 to TRBJ1-2, with TRBD1 matching 9 bases. Germline V lookup: CDR1 MGHDK, CDR2 SYGVNS. The trim removed 3 bases at V and 4 bases at J, leaving 6 bases unmatched. The CDR3 runs to 15 residues.

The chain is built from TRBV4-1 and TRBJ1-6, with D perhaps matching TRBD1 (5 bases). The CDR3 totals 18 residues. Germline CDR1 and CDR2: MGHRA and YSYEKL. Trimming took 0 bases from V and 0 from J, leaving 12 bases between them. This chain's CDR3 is CASSQEFRGVSYNSPLHF. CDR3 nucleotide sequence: TGCGCCAGCAGCCAAGAATTTCGGGGCGTCTCCTATAATTCACCCCTCCACTTT.

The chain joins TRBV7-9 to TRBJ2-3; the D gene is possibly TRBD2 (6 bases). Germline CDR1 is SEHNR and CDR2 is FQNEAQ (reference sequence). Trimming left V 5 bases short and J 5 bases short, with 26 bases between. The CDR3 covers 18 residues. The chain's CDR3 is CASSPRGYHISGQDTQYF. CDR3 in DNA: TGTGCCAGCAGCCCACGGGGGTATCACATATCGGGCCAAGATACGCAGTATTTT. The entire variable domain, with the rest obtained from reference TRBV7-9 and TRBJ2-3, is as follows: DTGVSQNPRHKITKRGQNVTFRCDPISEHNRLYWYRQTLGQGPEFLTYFQNEAQLEKSRLLSDRFSAERPKGSFSTLEIQRTEQGDSAMYLCASSPRGYHISGQDTQYFGPGTRLTVL.

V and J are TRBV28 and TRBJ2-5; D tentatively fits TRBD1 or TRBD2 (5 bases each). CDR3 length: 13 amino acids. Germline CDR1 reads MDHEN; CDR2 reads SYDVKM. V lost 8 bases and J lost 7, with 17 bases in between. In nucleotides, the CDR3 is TGTGCCAGCGGGGACCGGGCCCTCGGGACCCAGTACTTC. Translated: CASGDRALGTQYF. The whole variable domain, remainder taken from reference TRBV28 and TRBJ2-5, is DVKVTQSSRYLVKRTGEKVFLECVQDMDHENMFWYRQDPGLGLRLIYFSYDVKMKEKGDIPEGYSVSREKKERFSLILESASTNQTSMYLCASGDRALGTQYFGPGTRLLVL.

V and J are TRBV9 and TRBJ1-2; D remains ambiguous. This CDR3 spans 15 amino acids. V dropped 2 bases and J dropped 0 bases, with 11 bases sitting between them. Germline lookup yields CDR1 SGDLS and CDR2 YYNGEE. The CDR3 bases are TGTGCCAGCAGCGTTGGGGAGGGAGCTAACTATGGCTACACCTTC. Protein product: CASSVGEGANYGYTF.

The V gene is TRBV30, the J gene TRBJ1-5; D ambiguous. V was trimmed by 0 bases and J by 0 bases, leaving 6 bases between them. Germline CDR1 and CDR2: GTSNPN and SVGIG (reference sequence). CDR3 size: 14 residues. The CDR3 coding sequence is TGTGCCTGGAGTGTACGGGATAGCAATCAGCCCCAGCATTTT. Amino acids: CAWSVRDSNQPQHF.

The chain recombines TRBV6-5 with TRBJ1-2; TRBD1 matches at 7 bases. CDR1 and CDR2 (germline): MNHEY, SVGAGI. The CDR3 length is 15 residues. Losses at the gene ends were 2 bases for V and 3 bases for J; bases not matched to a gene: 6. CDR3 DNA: TGTGCCAGCAGTTACACTACGGGACAGTACTATGGCTACACCTTC. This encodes CASSYTTGQYYGYTF.

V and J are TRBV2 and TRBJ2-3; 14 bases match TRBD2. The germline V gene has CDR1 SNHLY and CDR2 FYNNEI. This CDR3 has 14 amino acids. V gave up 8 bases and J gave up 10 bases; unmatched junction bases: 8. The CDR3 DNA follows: TGTGCCAGCCTCCCGACTAGCGGGGGGGCCTCGCAGTATTTT. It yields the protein CASLPTSGGASQYF.

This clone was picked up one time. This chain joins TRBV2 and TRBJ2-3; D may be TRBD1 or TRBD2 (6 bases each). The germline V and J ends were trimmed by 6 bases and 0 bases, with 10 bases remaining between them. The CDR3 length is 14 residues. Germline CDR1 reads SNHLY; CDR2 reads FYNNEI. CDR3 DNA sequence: TGTGCCAGCAGGGGGGGCCCGAGCACAGATACGCAGTATTTT. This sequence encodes CASRGGPSTDTQYF.

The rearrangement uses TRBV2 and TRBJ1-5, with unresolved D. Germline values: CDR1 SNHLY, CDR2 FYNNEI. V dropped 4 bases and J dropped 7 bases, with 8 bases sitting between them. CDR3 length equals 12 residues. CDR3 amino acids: CASSGGEQPQHF. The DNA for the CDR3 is TGTGCCAGCAGTGGTGGCGAGCAGCCCCAGCATTTT.

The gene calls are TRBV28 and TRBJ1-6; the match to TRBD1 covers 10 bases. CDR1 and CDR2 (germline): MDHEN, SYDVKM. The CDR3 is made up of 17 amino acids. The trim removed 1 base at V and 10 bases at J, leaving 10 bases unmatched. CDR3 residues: CASSLYGQGDLRSPLHF. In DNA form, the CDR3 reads TGTGCCAGCAGTTTATACGGACAGGGGGACCTGCGGTCACCCCTCCACTTT.

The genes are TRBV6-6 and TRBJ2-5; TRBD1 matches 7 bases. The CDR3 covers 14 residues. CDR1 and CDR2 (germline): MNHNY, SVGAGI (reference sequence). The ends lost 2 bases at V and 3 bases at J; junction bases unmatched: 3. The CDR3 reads CASSYKGAEETQYF. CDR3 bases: TGTGCCAGCAGTTACAAGGGGGCAGAAGAGACCCAGTACTTC.

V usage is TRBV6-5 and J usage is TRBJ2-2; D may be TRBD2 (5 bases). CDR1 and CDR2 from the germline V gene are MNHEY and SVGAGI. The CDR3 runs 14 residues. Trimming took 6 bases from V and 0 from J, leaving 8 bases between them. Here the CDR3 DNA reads TGTGCCAGCAGGACCGGGACGAACACCGGGGAGCTGTTTTTT. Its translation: CASRTGTNTGELFF.

The CDR3 DNA follows: TGTGCCAGCAGCTTAAGAGCCAATCAGCCCCAGCATTTT. Translating it yields CASSLRANQPQHF. The chain is built from TRBV7-2 and TRBJ1-5; D ambiguous. Germline lookup yields CDR1 SGHTA and CDR2 FQGNSA. The V end lost 2 bases, the J end lost 3 bases, and 5 bases lay between the germline ends. This CDR3 contains 13 residues.

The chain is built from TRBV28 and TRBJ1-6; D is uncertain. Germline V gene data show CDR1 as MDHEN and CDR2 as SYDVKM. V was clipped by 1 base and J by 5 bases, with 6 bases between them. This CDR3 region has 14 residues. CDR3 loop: CASSLFSDNSPLHF. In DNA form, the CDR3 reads TGTGCCAGCAGTTTATTTTCAGATAATTCACCCCTCCACTTT.

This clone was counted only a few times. CDR3 coding DNA: TGCGCCAGCAGCCAAGCCCCAGGGTGGAGGGGGGAGCTGTTTTTT. It specifies CASSQAPGWRGELFF. The gene calls are TRBV4-1 and TRBJ2-2; either TRBD1 or TRBD2 may supply D (5 bases each). Germline V gene data show CDR1 as MGHRA and CDR2 as YSYEKL. CDR3 length equals 15 residues. Trimming removed 1 base at V and 8 bases at J, with 14 bases between.

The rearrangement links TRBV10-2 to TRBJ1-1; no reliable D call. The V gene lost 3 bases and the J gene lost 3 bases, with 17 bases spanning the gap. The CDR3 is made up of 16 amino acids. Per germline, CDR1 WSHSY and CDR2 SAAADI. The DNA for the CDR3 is TGCGCCAGCAGTGAAGTTGGTCGGTTTGGGGACACTGAAGCTTTCTTT. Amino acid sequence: CASSEVGRFGDTEAFF.

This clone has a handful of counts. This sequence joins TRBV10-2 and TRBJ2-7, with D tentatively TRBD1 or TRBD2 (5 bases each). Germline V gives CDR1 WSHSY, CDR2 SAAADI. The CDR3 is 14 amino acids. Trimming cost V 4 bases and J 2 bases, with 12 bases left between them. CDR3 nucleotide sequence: TGCGCCAGCAGTGGGGGACGGTTAACCTACGAGCAGTACGTC. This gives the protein CASSGGRLTYEQYV.

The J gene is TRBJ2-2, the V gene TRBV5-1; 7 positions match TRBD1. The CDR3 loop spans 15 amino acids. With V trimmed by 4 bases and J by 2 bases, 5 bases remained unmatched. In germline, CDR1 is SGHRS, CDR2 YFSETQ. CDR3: CASSAGTANTGELFF. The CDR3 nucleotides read TGCGCCAGCAGCGCCGGGACAGCAAACACCGGGGAGCTGTTTTTT.

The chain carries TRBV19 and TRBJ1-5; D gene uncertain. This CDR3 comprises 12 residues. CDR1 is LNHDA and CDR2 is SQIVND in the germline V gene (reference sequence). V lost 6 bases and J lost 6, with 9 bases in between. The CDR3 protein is CASRDGGQPQHF. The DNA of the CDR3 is TGTGCCAGTAGGGACGGTGGTCAGCCCCAGCATTTT.

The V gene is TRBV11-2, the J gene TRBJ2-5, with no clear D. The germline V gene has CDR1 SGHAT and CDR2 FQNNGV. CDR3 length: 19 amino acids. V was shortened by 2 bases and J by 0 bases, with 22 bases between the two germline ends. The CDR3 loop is CASSLIGPLTLEDQETQYF. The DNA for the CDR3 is TGTGCCAGCAGCTTAATAGGCCCGCTGACCCTTGAAGACCAAGAGACCCAGTACTTC.

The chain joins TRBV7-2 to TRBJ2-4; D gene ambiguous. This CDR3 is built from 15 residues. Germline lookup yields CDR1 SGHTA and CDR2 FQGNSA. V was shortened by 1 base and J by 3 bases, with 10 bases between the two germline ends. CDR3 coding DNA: TGTGCCAGCAGCTTAGGCGGAAGTTACAAAAACATTCAGTACTTC. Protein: CASSLGGSYKNIQYF.

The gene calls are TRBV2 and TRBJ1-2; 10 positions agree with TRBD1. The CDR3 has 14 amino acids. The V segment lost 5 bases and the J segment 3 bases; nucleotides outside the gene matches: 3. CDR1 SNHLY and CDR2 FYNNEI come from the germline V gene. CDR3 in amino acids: CASSSGTGDYGYTF. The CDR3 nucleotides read TGTGCCAGCAGTTCCGGGACAGGGGACTATGGCTACACCTTC.

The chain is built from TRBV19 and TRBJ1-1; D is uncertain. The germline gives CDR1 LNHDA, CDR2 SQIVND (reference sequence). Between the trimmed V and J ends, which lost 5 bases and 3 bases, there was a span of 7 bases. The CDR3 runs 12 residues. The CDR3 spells CASSGRYTEAFF. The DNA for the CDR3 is TGTGCCAGTAGTGGACGGTACACTGAAGCTTTCTTT.

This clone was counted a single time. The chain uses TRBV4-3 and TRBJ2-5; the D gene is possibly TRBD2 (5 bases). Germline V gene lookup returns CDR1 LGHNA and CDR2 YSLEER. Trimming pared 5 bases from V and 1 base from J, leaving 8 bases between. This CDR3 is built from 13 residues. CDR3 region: CASSASPQETQYF. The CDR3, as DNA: TGCGCCAGCAGCGCTAGCCCCCAAGAGACCCAGTACTTC.

CDR3 sequence (DNA): TGTGCCAGCAGCACCGGGACAGGGGGCTTCAATGAGCAGTTCTTC. Amino acids: CASSTGTGGFNEQFF. The chain employs TRBV6-2 or TRBV6-3 and TRBJ2-1; 12 nucleotides match TRBD1. V lost 6 bases to trimming and J lost 6 bases; unmatched junction nucleotides: 6. The CDR3 is 15 residues long. Germline assignment: CDR1 MNHEY and CDR2 SVGEGT.

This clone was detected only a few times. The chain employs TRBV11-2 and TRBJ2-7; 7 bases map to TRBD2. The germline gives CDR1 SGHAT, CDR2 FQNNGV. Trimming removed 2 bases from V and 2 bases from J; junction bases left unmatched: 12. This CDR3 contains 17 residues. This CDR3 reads CASSLLRGNYRTYEQYV. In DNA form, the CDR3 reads TGTGCCAGCAGCTTACTGCGGGGGAATTATAGGACCTACGAGCAGTACGTC.

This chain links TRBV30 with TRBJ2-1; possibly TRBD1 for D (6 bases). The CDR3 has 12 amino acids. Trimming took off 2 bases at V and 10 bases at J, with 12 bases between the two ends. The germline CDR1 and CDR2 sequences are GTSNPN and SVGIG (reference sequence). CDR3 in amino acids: CAWSHAGDEQFF. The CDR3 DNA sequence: TGTGCCTGGAGTCATGCAGGGGACGAGCAGTTCTTC. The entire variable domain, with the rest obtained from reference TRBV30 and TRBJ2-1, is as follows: SQTIHQWPATLVQPVGSPLSLECTVEGTSNPNLYWYRQAAGRGLQLLFYSVGIGQISSEVPQNLSASRPQDRQFILSSKKLLLSDSGFYLCAWSHAGDEQFFGPGTRLTVL.

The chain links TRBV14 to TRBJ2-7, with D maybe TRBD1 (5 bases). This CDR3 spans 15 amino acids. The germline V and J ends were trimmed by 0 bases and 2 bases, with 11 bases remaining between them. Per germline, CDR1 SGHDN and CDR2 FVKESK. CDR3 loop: CASSQEPARAYEQYV. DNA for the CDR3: TGTGCCAGCAGCCAAGAACCGGCCAGGGCCTACGAGCAGTACGTC.

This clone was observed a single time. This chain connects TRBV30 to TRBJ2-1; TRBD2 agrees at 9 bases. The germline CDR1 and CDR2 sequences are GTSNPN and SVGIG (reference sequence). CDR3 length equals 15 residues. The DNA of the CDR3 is TGTGCTCGTTCAAGACGGACTAGCGTCTACAATGAGCAGTTCTTC. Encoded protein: CARSRRTSVYNEQFF.